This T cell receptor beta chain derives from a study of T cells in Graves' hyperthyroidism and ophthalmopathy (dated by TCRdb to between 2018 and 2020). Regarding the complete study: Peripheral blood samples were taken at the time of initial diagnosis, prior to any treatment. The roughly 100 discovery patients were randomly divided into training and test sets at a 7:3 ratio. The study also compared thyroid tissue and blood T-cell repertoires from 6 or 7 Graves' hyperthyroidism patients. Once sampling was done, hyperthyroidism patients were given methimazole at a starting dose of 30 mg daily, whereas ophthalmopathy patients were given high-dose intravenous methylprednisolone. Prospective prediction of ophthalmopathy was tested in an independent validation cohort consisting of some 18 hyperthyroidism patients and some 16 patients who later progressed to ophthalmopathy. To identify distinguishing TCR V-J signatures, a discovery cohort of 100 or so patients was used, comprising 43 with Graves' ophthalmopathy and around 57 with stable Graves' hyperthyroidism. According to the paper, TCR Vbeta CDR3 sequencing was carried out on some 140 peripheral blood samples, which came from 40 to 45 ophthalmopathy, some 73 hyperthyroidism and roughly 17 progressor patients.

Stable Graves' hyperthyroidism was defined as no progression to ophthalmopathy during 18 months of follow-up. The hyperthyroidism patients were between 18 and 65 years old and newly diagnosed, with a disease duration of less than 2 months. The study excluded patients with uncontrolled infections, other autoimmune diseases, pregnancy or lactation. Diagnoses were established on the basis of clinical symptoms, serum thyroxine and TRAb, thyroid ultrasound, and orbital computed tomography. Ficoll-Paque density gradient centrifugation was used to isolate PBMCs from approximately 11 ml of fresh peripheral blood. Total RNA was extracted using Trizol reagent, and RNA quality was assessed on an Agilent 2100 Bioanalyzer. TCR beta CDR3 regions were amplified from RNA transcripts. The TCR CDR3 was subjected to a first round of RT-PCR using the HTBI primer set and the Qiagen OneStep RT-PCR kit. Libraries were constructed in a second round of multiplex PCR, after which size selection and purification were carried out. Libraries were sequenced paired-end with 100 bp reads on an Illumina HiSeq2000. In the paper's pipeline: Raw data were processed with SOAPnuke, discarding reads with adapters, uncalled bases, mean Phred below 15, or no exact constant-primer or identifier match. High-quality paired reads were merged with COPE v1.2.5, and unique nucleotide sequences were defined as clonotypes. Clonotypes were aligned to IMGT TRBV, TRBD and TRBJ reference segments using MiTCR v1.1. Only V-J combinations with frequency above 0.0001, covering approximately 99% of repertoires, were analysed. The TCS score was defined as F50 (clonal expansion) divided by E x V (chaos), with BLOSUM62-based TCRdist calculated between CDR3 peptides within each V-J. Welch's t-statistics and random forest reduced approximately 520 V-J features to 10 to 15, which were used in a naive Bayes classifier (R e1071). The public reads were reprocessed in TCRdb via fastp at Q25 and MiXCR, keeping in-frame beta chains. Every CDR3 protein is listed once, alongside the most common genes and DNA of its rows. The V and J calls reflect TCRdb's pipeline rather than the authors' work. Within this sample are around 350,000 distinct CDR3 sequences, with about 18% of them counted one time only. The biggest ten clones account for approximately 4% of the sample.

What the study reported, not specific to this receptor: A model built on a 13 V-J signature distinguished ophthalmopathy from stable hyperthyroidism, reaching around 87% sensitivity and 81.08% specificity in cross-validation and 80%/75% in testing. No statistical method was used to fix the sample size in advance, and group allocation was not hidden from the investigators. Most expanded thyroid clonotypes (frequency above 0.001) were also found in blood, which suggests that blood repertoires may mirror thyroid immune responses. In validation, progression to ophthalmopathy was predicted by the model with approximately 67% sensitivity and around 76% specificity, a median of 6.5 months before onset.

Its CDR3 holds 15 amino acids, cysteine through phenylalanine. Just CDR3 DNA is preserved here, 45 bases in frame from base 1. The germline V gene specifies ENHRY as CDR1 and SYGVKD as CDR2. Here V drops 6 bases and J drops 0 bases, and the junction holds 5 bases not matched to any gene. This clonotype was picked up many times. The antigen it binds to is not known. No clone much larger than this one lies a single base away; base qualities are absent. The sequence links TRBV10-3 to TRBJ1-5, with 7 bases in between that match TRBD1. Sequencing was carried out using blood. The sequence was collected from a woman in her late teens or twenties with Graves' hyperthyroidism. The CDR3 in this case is CAISQDRYSNQPQHF. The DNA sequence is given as TGTGCCATCAGCCAGGACAGGTATAGCAATCAGCCCCAGCATTTT.